The 13 T cell receptor beta chains given below trace back to one sample, sequenced in a study of glioma-infiltrating T cells. Using RNA template, CDR3s of TCR alpha and beta were amplified with iRepertoire arm-PCR. TCRdb redid the calling of the multiplex PCR reads with MiXCR, one entry per CDR3 protein. Here the sample spans 160,000 or so distinct CDR3 sequences, roughly 45% being singletons. The material sequenced was glioma tissue, nonneoplastic brain tissue, or PBMCs (not recorded which). The receptors were gathered from a human donor with low-grade glioma or glioblastoma, undergoing nonglioma brain surgery, or in good health (not recorded which).

This clonotype came up many times. V usage is TRBV28 and J usage is TRBJ2-2; the D gene is possibly TRBD2 (5 bases). The CDR3 sequence is 15 residues long. Germline CDR1 MDHEN, CDR2 SYDVKM. The V and J ends lost 5 bases and 0 bases respectively, with 10 bases between them. CDR3 in DNA: TGTGCCAGCAGTATCGCCGGGGCGAACACCGGGGAGCTGTTTTTT. Translating it yields CASSIAGANTGELFF.

This clonotype came up many times. V gene TRBV20-1 combines with J gene TRBJ2-7, with 7 positions matching TRBD1. This CDR3 region has 14 residues. CDR1 is DFQATT, CDR2 SNEGSKA, per germline (reference sequence). V dropped 6 bases and J dropped 0; count of bases not matched to a gene: 8. Written as DNA, the CDR3 is TGCAGTGCAACAGACAGGGCGAGCTCCTACGAGCAGTACTTC. Protein: CSATDRASSYEQYF.

At least ten counts were recorded for this clonotype. The rearrangement uses TRBV7-2 and TRBJ2-7; TRBD1 might be the D (5 bases). Germline CDR1 SGHTA, CDR2 FQGNSA. This CDR3 contains 15 residues. Trimming removed 1 base from V and 2 bases from J, with 12 bases in between. CDR3 DNA: TGTGCCAGCAGCTTAGGACAGAATCTCGCCTACGAGCAGTACTTC. Protein: CASSLGQNLAYEQYF. The full variable domain, its missing parts supplied by reference TRBV7-2 and TRBJ2-7, is GAGVSQSPSNKVTEKGKDVELRCDPISGHTALYWYRQSLGQGLEFLIYFQGNSAPDKSGLPSDRFSAERTGGSVSTLTIQRTQQEDSAVYLCASSLGQNLAYEQYFGPGTRLTVT.

In this sample, this clonotype turned up many times. The V and J genes are TRBV18 and TRBJ1-2, with a tentative D call TRBD1 (5 bases). V shed 6 bases and J shed 5 bases, with 16 bases lying between them. The CDR3 sequence is 14 residues long. CDR1 is KGHSH and CDR2 is LQKENI in the germline V gene. The CDR3 DNA reads as TGTGCCAGCTCTCAACGGGGGGATGAGTATGGCTACACCTTC. It encodes CASSQRGDEYGYTF.

As for this clonotype: This may come from a read error, since a much larger clone is one base off. The chain couples TRBV7-2 to TRBJ2-1, with 9 bases identical to TRBD1. Trimming took 3 bases from V and 1 from J; bases not matched to a gene: 4. The CDR3 length is 16 residues. Looked up from germline, CDR1 is SGHTA and CDR2 is FQGNSA. CDR3: CASSFAGTGSYNEQFF. CDR3 in DNA: TGTGCCAGCAGCTTCGCCGGGACAGGGTCCTACAATGAGCAGTTCTTC.

This clonotype is classed as medium-sized. This chain connects TRBV20-1 to TRBJ2-1, with 8 positions matching TRBD2. V lost 3 bases and J lost 9; bases outside the gene matches: 13. Germline values: CDR1 DFQATT, CDR2 SNEGSKA (reference sequence). The CDR3 totals 15 residues. CDR3 loop: CSARKMTSGSFEQFF. In DNA form, the CDR3 reads TGCAGTGCTAGGAAGATGACGAGCGGGAGCTTTGAGCAGTTCTTC.

Points on this clonotype: Since a much larger clone is just one base distant, this may be a read error. CDR3: CATRRGSWANVLTF. CDR3 DNA sequence: TGTGCCACCAGAAGAGGCTCTTGGGCCAACGTCCTGACTTTC. The chain links TRBV15 to TRBJ2-6, with unresolved D. CDR3 length: 14 amino acids. Germline V CDR1 and CDR2: LNHNV, YYDKDF (reference sequence).

A single count supports this clonotype. Possible read error: a much larger clone is one base away. V usage is TRBV3-1 and J usage is TRBJ2-3; 7 nucleotides agree with TRBD2. This CDR3 spans 17 amino acids. V trimming: 0 bases; J trimming: 3 bases; junction bases outside the gene matches: 9. The germline V gene encodes CDR1 LGHDT and CDR2 YNNKEL (reference sequence). CDR3 sequence (DNA): TGTGCCAGCAGCCAAGATCAACTAGCGTGTGGAACAGATACGCAGTATTTT. It encodes CASSQDQLACGTDTQYF.

This clonotype was seen only once. The V call is TRBV30, the J call TRBJ2-7; a possible D gene is TRBD1 (6 bases). V lost 1 base and J lost 4, with 17 bases in between. Germline CDR1 reads GTSNPN; CDR2 reads SVGIG (reference sequence). The length of the CDR3 is 15 residues. CDR3 in DNA: TGTGCCTGGAGTGGGGGACAAGGCCCGCGATACGAGCAGTACTTC. This codes for CAWSGGQGPRYEQYF.

This clonotype was recorded only once. Possible read error: a much larger clone is one base away. The chain links TRBV28 to TRBJ1-3, with D unresolved. Germline CDR1 and CDR2: MDHEN and SYDVKM. V lost 2 bases and J 8 bases, leaving 13 bases between the germline ends. This CDR3 spans 14 amino acids. CDR3 sequence reads: CASSLRRTFHTIYF. CDR3 DNA: TGTGCCAGCAGTTTACGCAGGACCTTCCACACCATATATTTT.

This clonotype was seen more than once but under ten times. The chain joins TRBV19 to TRBJ1-5; D is perhaps TRBD1 (5 bases). CDR1 LNHDA and CDR2 SQIVND come from the germline V gene (reference sequence). V shed 5 bases and J shed 4 bases, with 15 bases lying between them. The CDR3 extends over 15 amino acids. In DNA, the CDR3 is TGTGCCAGTAGTGATTTAAGGGGCCGAAATCAGCCCCAGCATTTT. It yields the protein CASSDLRGRNQPQHF. Full variable domain (missing parts from reference TRBV19 and TRBJ1-5): DGGITQSPKYLFRKEGQNVTLSCEQNLNHDAMYWYRQDPGQGLRLIYYSQIVNDFQKGDIAEGYSVSREKKESFPLTVTSAQKNPTAFYLCASSDLRGRNQPQHFGDGTRLSIL.

V and J are TRBV12-3 or TRBV12-4 and TRBJ1-3; D uncertain. Trimming left V 0 bases short and J 3 bases short, with 6 bases between. The CDR3 is 14 residues long. The CDR3 coding sequence is TGTGCCAGCAGTTTAGCGGGGTATGGAAACACCATATATTTT. It encodes CASSLAGYGNTIYF.

This chain connects TRBV6-1 to TRBJ2-7, with D tentatively TRBD2 (5 bases). The better agreement between TRBJ2-1 and the DNA end casts doubt on the J call. From germline, CDR1 is MNHNS and CDR2 SASEGT. This CDR3 spans 15 amino acids. CDR3 region: CASFPVRTYYNEQFF. The CDR3 DNA follows: TGTGCCAGCTTTCCGGTCAGGACTTATTACAATGAGCAGTTCTTC.